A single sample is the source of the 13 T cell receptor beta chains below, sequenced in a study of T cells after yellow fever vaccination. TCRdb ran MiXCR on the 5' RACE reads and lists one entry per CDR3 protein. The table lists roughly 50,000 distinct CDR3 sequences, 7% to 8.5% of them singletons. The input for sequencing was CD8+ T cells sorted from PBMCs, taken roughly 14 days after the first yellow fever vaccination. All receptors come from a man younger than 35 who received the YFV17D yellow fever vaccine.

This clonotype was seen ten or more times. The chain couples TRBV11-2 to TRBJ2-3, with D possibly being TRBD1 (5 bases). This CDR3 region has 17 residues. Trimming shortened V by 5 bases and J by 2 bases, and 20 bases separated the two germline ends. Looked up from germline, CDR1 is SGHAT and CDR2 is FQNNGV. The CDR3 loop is CASSPFPLTDTTDTQYF. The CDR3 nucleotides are TGTGCCAGCAGCCCTTTCCCACTGACAGACACCACAGATACGCAGTATTTT.

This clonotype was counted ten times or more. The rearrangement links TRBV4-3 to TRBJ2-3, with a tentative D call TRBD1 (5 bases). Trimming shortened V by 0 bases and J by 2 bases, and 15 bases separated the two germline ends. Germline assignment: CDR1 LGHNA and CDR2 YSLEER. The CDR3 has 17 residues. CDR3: CASSQDLGRVNTDTQYF. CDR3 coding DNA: TGCGCCAGCAGCCAAGATCTGGGCAGGGTGAACACAGATACGCAGTATTTT.

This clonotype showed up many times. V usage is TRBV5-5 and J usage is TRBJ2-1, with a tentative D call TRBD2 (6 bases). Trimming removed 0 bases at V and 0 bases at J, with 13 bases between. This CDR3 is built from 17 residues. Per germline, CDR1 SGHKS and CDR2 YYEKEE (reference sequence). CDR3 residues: CASSLGDRGFSYNEQFF. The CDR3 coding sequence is TGTGCCAGCAGCTTGGGGGATCGGGGGTTCTCCTACAATGAGCAGTTCTTC.

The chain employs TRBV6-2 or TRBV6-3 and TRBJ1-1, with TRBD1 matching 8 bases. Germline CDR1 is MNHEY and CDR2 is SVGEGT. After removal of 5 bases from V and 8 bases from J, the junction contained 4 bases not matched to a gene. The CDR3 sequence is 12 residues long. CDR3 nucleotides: TGTGCCAGCAGTCCCGGGGACAGGGAAGCTTTCTTT. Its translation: CASSPGDREAFF.

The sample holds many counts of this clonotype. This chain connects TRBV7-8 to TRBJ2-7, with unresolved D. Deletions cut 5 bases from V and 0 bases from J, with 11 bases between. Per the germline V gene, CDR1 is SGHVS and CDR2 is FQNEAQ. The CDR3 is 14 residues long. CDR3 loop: CASSQWTASYEQYF. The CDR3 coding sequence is TGTGCCAGCAGCCAGTGGACGGCCTCCTACGAGCAGTACTTC. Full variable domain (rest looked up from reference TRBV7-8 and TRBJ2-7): GAGVSQSPRYKVAKRGQDVALRCDPISGHVSLFWYQQALGQGPEFLTYFQNEAQLDKSGLPSDRFFAERPEGSVSTLKIQRTQQEDSAVYLCASSQWTASYEQYFGPGTRLTVT.

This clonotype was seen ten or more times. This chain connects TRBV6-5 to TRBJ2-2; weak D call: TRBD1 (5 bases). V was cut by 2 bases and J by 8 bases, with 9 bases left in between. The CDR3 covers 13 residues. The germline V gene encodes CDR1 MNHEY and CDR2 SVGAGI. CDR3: CASSYRGTGELFF. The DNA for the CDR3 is TGTGCCAGCAGTTACAGGGGTACTGGGGAGCTGTTTTTT.

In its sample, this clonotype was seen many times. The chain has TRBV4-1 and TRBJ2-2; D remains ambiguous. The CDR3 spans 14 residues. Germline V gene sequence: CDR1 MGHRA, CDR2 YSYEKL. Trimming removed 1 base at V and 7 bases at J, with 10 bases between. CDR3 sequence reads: CASSQVRLGGELFF. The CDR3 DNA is TGCGCCAGCAGCCAAGTACGCCTCGGCGGGGAGCTGTTTTTT.

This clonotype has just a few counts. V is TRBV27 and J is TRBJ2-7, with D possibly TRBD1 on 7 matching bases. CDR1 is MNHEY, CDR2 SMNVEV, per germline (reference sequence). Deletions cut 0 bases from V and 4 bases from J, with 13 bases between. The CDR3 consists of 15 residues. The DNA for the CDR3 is TGTGCCAGCAGTTTATCGGGTCAGGGGGGATACGAGCAGTACTTC. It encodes CASSLSGQGGYEQYF.

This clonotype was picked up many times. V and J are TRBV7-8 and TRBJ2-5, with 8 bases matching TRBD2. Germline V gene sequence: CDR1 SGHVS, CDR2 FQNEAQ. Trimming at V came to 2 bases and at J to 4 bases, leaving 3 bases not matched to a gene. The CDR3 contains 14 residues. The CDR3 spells CASSLTLAGETQYF. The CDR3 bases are TGTGCCAGCAGCTTAACGCTAGCGGGAGAGACCCAGTACTTC.

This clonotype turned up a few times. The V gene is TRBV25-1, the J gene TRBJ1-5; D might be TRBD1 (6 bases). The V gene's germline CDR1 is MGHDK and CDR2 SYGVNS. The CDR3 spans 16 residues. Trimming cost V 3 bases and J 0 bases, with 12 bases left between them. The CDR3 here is CASSEDSEYSNQPQHF. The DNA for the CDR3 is TGTGCCAGCAGTGAGGACAGTGAGTATAGCAATCAGCCCCAGCATTTT.

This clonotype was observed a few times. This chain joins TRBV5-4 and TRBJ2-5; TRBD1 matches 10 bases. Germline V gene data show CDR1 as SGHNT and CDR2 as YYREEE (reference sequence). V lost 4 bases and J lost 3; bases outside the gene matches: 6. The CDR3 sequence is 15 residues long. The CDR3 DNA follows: TGTGCCAGCAGCATGACCGGGACAGGGGAAGAGACCCAGTACTTC. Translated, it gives CASSMTGTGEETQYF. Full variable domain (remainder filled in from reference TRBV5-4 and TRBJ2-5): ETGVTQSPTHLIKTRGQQVTLRCSSQSGHNTVSWYQQALGQGPQFIFQYYREEENGRGNFPPRFSGLQFPNYSSELNVNALELDDSALYLCASSMTGTGEETQYFGPGTRLLVL.

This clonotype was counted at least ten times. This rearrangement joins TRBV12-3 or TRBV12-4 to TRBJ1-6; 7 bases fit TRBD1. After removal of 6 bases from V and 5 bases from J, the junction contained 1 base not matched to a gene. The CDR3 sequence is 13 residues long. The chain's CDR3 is CASRTGNNSPLHF. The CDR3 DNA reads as TGTGCCAGCAGGACAGGGAATAATTCACCCCTCCACTTT.

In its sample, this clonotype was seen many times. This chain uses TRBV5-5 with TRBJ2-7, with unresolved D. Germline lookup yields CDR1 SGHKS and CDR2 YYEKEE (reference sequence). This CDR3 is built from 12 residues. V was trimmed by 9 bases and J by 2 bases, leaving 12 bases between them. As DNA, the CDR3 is TGTGCCACCGGCGTTGGGACCTACGAGCAGTACTTC. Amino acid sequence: CATGVGTYEQYF.